What follows describes a single T cell receptor beta chain. The antigen is undetermined. Extraction and reverse transcription of RNA yielded cDNA as the sequencing template. Libraries were prepared by immunoSEQ multiplex PCR; TCRdb keeps only in-frame clonotypes and omits some of them. Here the sample spans 100,000 to 150,000 clones, over 60% being singletons. These data originate in a study of CD8+ T cells in alopecia areata. Overall study findings and caveats: Affected scalp, especially in alopecia totalis/universalis, had a higher clonality than normal scalp did. Because of a solitary nonresponder, the connection of baseline CD8+ expansion to response stays uncertain.

Treatment reported: oral pan-JAK inhibitor, 5-10 mg twice daily. The CDR3 is made up of 13 amino acids. Germline V gives CDR1 SQVTM, CDR2 ANQGSEA. Between the trimmed V and J ends, which lost 3 bases and 1 base, there was a span of 8 bases. Sequenced here: CD4+ T cells sorted from blood, sampled at week 4, from a patient treated with tofacitinib. The chain combines TRBV29-1 with TRBJ2-3; the D gene is possibly TRBD1 (6 bases). The clonotype comes from a human donor with alopecia areata. The CDR3 DNA is TGCAGCGTTGAGTCAGGGGGCACAGATACGCAGTATTTT. Translating it yields CSVESGGTDTQYF.